This T cell receptor (beta chain) was identified in a study of early T cells in non-severe SARS-CoV-2 infection. Overall study: Investigators sequenced bulk RNA drawn from unsorted whole blood, and chains remained unpaired. Study-wide results and caveats: Private and CD4 specificities were missed by VDJdb matching, which favored anti-spike CD8 responses.

This clonotype was detected many times. Its antigen is not identified. In TCRdb, the 5' RACE reads were re-called with MiXCR into one record per CDR3 protein. The repertoire holds around 30,000 distinct CDR3 sequences, with roughly 5% as singletons. Trimming shortened V by 3 bases and J by 2 bases, and 8 bases separated the two germline ends. The CDR3 length is 13 residues. Germline-derived CDR1 and CDR2 are SEHNR and FQNEAQ (reference sequence). The sequence came from an adult who was a healthcare worker with PCR-confirmed SARS-CoV-2 infection or an uninfected control (not recorded which). The gene calls are TRBV7-9 and TRBJ2-7, with unresolved D. The sample consisted of whole blood. The CDR3 here is CASSFDPPYEQYF. The CDR3 bases are TGTGCCAGCAGCTTTGACCCCCCCTACGAGCAGTACTTC.